This passage covers 21 T cell receptor beta chains from one sample sequenced in a study of blood T cell repertoires in COVID-19. The assay was immunoSEQ multiplex PCR, and TCRdb's table has in-frame clones only and misses some. This sample yields some 240,000 clones, of which about 86% are seen a single time; around 3.3% belongs to the top ten. Sequencing was performed on PBMCs or T cells enriched from blood (not recorded which). The receptor source for this set is a woman in her thirties or forties with acute COVID-19.

The chain employs TRBV19 and TRBJ2-1; TRBD1 agrees at 8 bases. J gave up 9 bases and V 5 bases, and 12 bases lay outside the gene matches. CDR3 size: 15 residues. The germline CDR1 and CDR2 sequences are LNHDA and SQIVND (reference sequence). The CDR3 region is CASSPRTGLSGEQFF. The CDR3, as DNA: TGTGCCAGTAGTCCCCGGACAGGGTTAAGTGGTGAGCAGTTCTTC.

The V and J genes are TRBV7-8 and TRBJ2-7; 10 bases agree with TRBD1. Germline V gene sequence: CDR1 SGHVS, CDR2 FQNEAQ. CDR3 length equals 15 residues. Losses at the gene ends were 1 base for V and 3 bases for J; bases not matched to a gene: 3. The CDR3 loop is CASSLVTGGIYEQYF. The CDR3 DNA reads TGTGCCAGCAGCTTAGTGACAGGGGGCATCTACGAGCAGTACTTC.

The V call is TRBV25-1, the J call TRBJ2-3; the D is unclear. The CDR3 runs to 15 residues. Per germline, CDR1 MGHDK and CDR2 SYGVNS. V was cut by 2 bases and J by 2 bases, with 11 bases left in between. CDR3 in amino acids: CASSEPRQITDTQYF. The CDR3, as DNA: TGTGCCAGCAGTGAACCCAGGCAAATCACAGATACGCAGTATTTT.

The CDR3 DNA reads TGTGCCATCAGGGGGACTAGCGGAGGTAATGAGCAGTTCTTC. This sequence encodes CAIRGTSGGNEQFF. The V and J genes are TRBV10-3 and TRBJ2-1, with 11 bases that match TRBD2. The CDR3 length is 14 residues. CDR1 is ENHRY and CDR2 is SYGVKD in the germline V gene. Trimming removed 6 bases from V and 7 bases from J; junction bases left unmatched: 5.

The chain is built from TRBV28 and TRBJ1-2; D remains unclear. Germline loops: CDR1 MDHEN, CDR2 SYDVKM. V was trimmed by 4 bases and J by 3 bases, leaving 9 bases between them. The CDR3 has 13 residues. The CDR3 nucleotides are TGTGCCAGCAGTTCCGAGGGTTACTATGGCTACACCTTC. This gives the protein CASSSEGYYGYTF.

The chain uses TRBV11-3 and TRBJ2-6, with D tentatively TRBD2 (5 bases). V lost 3 bases to trimming and J lost 1 base, with 16 bases between them. Per the germline V gene, CDR1 is SGHNT and CDR2 is YENEEA. This CDR3 comprises 18 residues. The CDR3 sequence: CASSFLQGSSSGANVLTF. The CDR3 region has the DNA TGTGCCAGCAGCTTTCTACAAGGGAGCTCATCTGGGGCCAACGTCCTGACTTTC. The entire variable domain, with the rest obtained from reference TRBV11-3 and TRBJ2-6, is as follows: EAGVVQSPRYKIIEKKQPVAFWCNPISGHNTLYWYLQNLGQGPELLIRYENEEAVDDSQLPKDRFSAERLKGVDSTLKIQPAELGDSAVYLCASSFLQGSSSGANVLTFGAGSRLTVL.

V usage is TRBV5-4 and J usage is TRBJ2-3, with a weak D call TRBD1 (5 bases). CDR1 SGHNT and CDR2 YYREEE come from the germline V gene (reference sequence). Trimming pared 4 bases from V and 3 bases from J, leaving 18 bases between. The length of the CDR3 is 16 residues. The CDR3 region has the DNA TGTGCCAGCAGCCTTAGCCGACGCAGGGATACAGATACGCAGTATTTT. Amino acid sequence: CASSLSRRRDTDTQYF.

V is TRBV6-1 and J is TRBJ2-7; D ambiguous. The ends were cut back, 2 bases at V and 1 base at J, with 9 bases in the middle. The length of the CDR3 is 14 residues. Germline CDR1 and CDR2: MNHNS and SASEGT. The CDR3 nucleotides are TGTGCCAGCAGTGAAAACCTCGGTTCCTACGAGCAGTACTTC. The encoded protein is CASSENLGSYEQYF.

J is TRBJ2-1 and V is TRBV9, with D maybe TRBD2 (6 bases). The V and J ends lost 3 bases and 12 bases respectively, with 10 bases between them. CDR3 length: 11 residues. From germline, CDR1 is SGDLS and CDR2 YYNGEE. DNA of the CDR3: TGTGCCAGCAGCGCCGGGGAGGTGCAGTTCTTC. It translates to CASSAGEVQFF. Complete variable domain (other parts from reference TRBV9 and TRBJ2-1): DSGVTQTPKHLITATGQRVTLRCSPRSGDLSVYWYQQSLDQGLQFLIQYYNGEERAKGNILERFSAQQFPDLHSELNLSSLELGDSALYFCASSAGEVQFFGPGTRLTVL.

V gene TRBV21-1 combines with J gene TRBJ2-2; whether TRBD2, the table's D call, matches the DNA was not checked. TRBV21-1 is recorded as a pseudogene. CDR3 size: 19 residues. The CDR3 nucleotides read TGTGCCAGCAGCAAAGTGAGACTAGCGGGAGAAGCGAACACCGGGGAGCTGTTTTTT. It specifies CASSKVRLAGEANTGELFF.

The chain employs TRBV7-3 and TRBJ2-1, with 12 bases matching TRBD1. V lost 5 bases to trimming and J lost 6 bases; unmatched junction nucleotides: 8. The germline V gene has CDR1 SGHTA and CDR2 FQGTGA. The CDR3 loop spans 16 amino acids. The DNA for the CDR3 is TGTGCCAGCAGCGCCCCCGGGACAGGGGGCGGCAATGAGCAGTTCTTC. As protein: CASSAPGTGGGNEQFF. The complete variable domain, with remaining parts taken from reference TRBV7-3 and TRBJ2-1, reads GAGVSQTPSNKVTEKGKYVELRCDPISGHTALYWYRQSLGQGPEFLIYFQGTGAADDSGLPNDRFFAVRPEGSVSTLKIQRTERGDSAVYLCASSAPGTGGGNEQFFGPGTRLTVL.

The chain recombines TRBV3-1 (or the pseudogene TRBV3-2) with TRBJ2-1; 7 nucleotides match TRBD1. Looked up from germline, CDR1 is LGHDT and CDR2 is YNNKEL (reference sequence). Trimming cost V 7 bases and J 3 bases; bases outside gene matches: 9. CDR3 length equals 15 residues. CDR3 protein: CASTRGQGDYNEQFF. The DNA for the CDR3 is TGTGCCAGCACCCGAGGGCAGGGGGACTACAATGAGCAGTTCTTC.

The chain couples TRBV7-9 to TRBJ2-7; 8 bases map to TRBD1. The CDR3 sequence is 15 residues long. Germline CDR1 and CDR2: SEHNR and FQNEAQ (reference sequence). V dropped 0 bases and J dropped 1; count of bases not matched to a gene: 2. The DNA for the CDR3 is TGTGCCAGCAGCTTAGCACAGGGGGTTTCCTACGAGCAGTACTTC. Protein: CASSLAQGVSYEQYF.

This clone appeared once. The chain combines TRBV5-1 with TRBJ2-6, with 10 bases lining up with TRBD1. The V gene's germline CDR1 is SGHRS and CDR2 YFSETQ. This CDR3 comprises 16 residues. Germline trimming cut 4 bases from V and 4 bases from J; bases unmatched to any gene: 5. The CDR3 is CASSAGTGDGANVLTF. The CDR3, as DNA: TGCGCCAGCAGCGCCGGGACAGGGGACGGGGCCAACGTCCTGACTTTC. The variable domain in full, completed from reference TRBV5-1 and TRBJ2-6, reads KAGVTQTPRYLIKTRGQQVTLSCSPISGHRSVSWYQQTPGQGLQFLFEYFSETQRNKGNFPGRFSGRQFSNSRSEMNVSTLELGDSALYLCASSAGTGDGANVLTFGAGSRLTVL.

The rearrangement links TRBV19 to TRBJ1-1; D may be TRBD1 (5 bases). V dropped 3 bases and J dropped 5 bases, with 10 bases sitting between them. CDR1 and CDR2 from the germline V gene are LNHDA and SQIVND (reference sequence). This CDR3 contains 13 residues. CDR3 protein: CASSILGGTEAFF. The CDR3, as DNA: TGTGCCAGTAGTATTTTGGGGGGTACTGAAGCTTTCTTT.

The gene calls are TRBV2 and TRBJ1-1; possibly TRBD1 for D (6 bases). Germline V gives CDR1 SNHLY, CDR2 FYNNEI. CDR3 length: 15 residues. V was shortened by 6 bases and J by 1 base, with 15 bases between the two germline ends. CDR3 amino acids: CASRTRQAPNTEAFF. CDR3 bases: TGTGCCAGCAGGACCCGACAGGCACCGAACACTGAAGCTTTCTTT.

The chain employs TRBV19 and TRBJ1-6; D is unclear. Trimming took off 3 bases at V and 7 bases at J, with 13 bases between the two ends. The CDR3 runs 15 residues. CDR1 is LNHDA, CDR2 SQIVND, per germline (reference sequence). The CDR3 loop is CASSMGTLENSPLHF. CDR3 bases: TGTGCCAGTAGTATGGGCACCCTTGAGAATTCACCCCTCCACTTT. Together with reference TRBV19 and TRBJ1-6, the CDR3 gives the full variable domain: DGGITQSPKYLFRKEGQNVTLSCEQNLNHDAMYWYRQDPGQGLRLIYYSQIVNDFQKGDIAEGYSVSREKKESFPLTVTSAQKNPTAFYLCASSMGTLENSPLHFGNGTRLTVT.

The CDR3 DNA follows: TGCGCCAGCAGTGAGCGGGGGGGAGCCTACAATGAGCAGTTCTTC. Protein product: CASSERGGAYNEQFF. The chain combines TRBV10-2 with TRBJ2-1, with 8 nucleotides matching TRBD2. Trimming cost V 2 bases and J 2 bases; bases outside gene matches: 2. Germline V CDR1 and CDR2: WSHSY, SAAADI. This CDR3 has 15 amino acids.

V and J are TRBV27 and TRBJ2-7; D possibly corresponds to TRBD2 (6 bases). Trimming shortened V by 6 bases and J by 5 bases, and 23 bases separated the two germline ends. The CDR3 runs 16 residues. Germline V gene data show CDR1 as MNHEY and CDR2 as SMNVEV (reference sequence). The DNA for the CDR3 is TGTGCCAGCAGCCCGACCGGGTGGGAGGAGATTCACGAGCAGTACTTC. Its protein is CASSPTGWEEIHEQYF.

The chain links TRBV5-1 to TRBJ2-3, with TRBD1 identical over 12 bases. V lost 4 bases and J lost 0; bases outside the gene matches: 9. The CDR3 runs to 18 residues. Germline CDR1 reads SGHRS; CDR2 reads YFSETQ. The CDR3 loop is CASSNRDRGRKSTDTQYF. In DNA, the CDR3 is TGCGCCAGCAGCAACCGGGACAGGGGGCGGAAAAGCACAGATACGCAGTATTTT. Using reference TRBV5-1 and TRBJ2-3 for the parts outside the CDR3, the full variable domain is KAGVTQTPRYLIKTRGQQVTLSCSPISGHRSVSWYQQTPGQGLQFLFEYFSETQRNKGNFPGRFSGRQFSNSRSEMNVSTLELGDSALYLCASSNRDRGRKSTDTQYFGPGTRLTVL.

V and J are TRBV11-2 and TRBJ1-2, with TRBD1 identical over 9 bases. Germline CDR1 and CDR2: SGHAT and FQNNGV. This CDR3 region has 16 residues. With V trimmed by 5 bases and J by 7 bases, 14 bases remained unmatched. The CDR3 spells CASSTTPGGQGVGYTF. CDR3 in DNA: TGTGCCAGCAGCACGACACCAGGGGGACAGGGAGTTGGCTACACCTTC.